The rows below give T cell receptor beta chains drawn from one sample of a study of T cell responses to AZD1222 COVID-19 vaccine. Repertoires were generated with immunoSEQ multiplex PCR, while TCRdb's copy carries only in-frame clones and drops some. The data show approximately 120,000 clones, about 89% seen once. The sequenced sample was peripheral blood, obtained on day 0 of AZD1222 vaccination. Receptor source: an adult in good health. Both conserved end residues are part of each CDR3. The D gene is left open where the match is weak. Clone size is given for some rows only: seen once, a few or many times, or a class if the clone is expanded.

TRBV2	TRBJ2-1	-	-	TGTGCCAGCAGTGCACAGGGAATGGGCAATGAGCAGTTCTTC	CASSAQGMGNEQFF
TRBV15	TRBJ2-1	-	-	TGTGCCACCAGCAGAGGGACAGTGGGAAATGAGCAGTTCTTC	CATSRGTVGNEQFF
TRBV6-1	TRBJ2-1	-	-	TGTGCCAGCAGTGAAGGCAGGGTAGAACAGTTCTTC	CASSEGRVEQFF
TRBV14	TRBJ2-7	-	TRBD2	TGTGCCAGCAGCCGGGCCGGAGGCGGGGGTTACGAGCAGTACTTC	CASSRAGGGGYEQYF
TRBV27	TRBJ1-2	few	-	TGTGCCAGCAGGACCGACAGGTACGAAGATGGCTACACCTTC	CASRTDRYEDGYTF
TRBV28	TRBJ1-2	-	TRBD1	TGTGCCAGCAGTTTAGCGACAGGGGGACTCCGCTACTATGGCTACACCTTC	CASSLATGGLRYYGYTF
TRBV19	TRBJ1-5	-	-	TGTGCCAGTAGGAGCCGGGAAAAAAATCAGCCCCAGCATTTT	CASRSREKNQPQHF
TRBV6-5	TRBJ1-3	once	-	TGTGCCAGCAGTTACACTTACTCTGGAAACACCATATATTTT	CASSYTYSGNTIYF
TRBV5-1	TRBJ1-2	few	-	TGCGCCAGCTCAAAGGAGGCCACAACACAAAGTGGCTACACCTTC	CASSKEATTQSGYTF
TRBV3-1/TRBV3-2	TRBJ1-1	-	TRBD1	TGTGCCAGCAGGGCCCGCGACAGGGACACTGAAGCTTTCTTT	CASRARDRDTEAFF
TRBV14	TRBJ1-2	-	-	TGTGCCAGCAGAAACTCCGGGTTTAACTATGGCTACACCTTC	CASRNSGFNYGYTF
TRBV7-8	TRBJ2-3	-	TRBD2	TGTGCCAGCAGCCTCCGACTAGCGGGGGGAGATACGCAGTATTTT	CASSLRLAGGDTQYF
TRBV6-5	TRBJ2-7	-	-	TGTGCCAGCAGCCAAATGGTCGCCTACGAGCAGTACTTC	CASSQMVAYEQYF
TRBV6-5	TRBJ1-5	-	TRBD1	TGTGCCAGCAGTTTAGGGGGCACAGGCCAGCCCCAGCATTTT	CASSLGGTGQPQHF
TRBV11-3	TRBJ2-1	-	TRBD2	TGTGCCAGCAGCTTAGGTTTGGGACTAACCAATGAGCAGTTCTTC	CASSLGLGLTNEQFF
TRBV18	TRBJ2-3	-	-	TGTGCCAGCTCAACTAACAGCTATTCCTACACAGATACGCAGTATTTT	CASSTNSYSYTDTQYF
TRBV27	TRBJ2-7	few	-	TGTGCCAGCAGTTTATCGTGGAGGGGACAAAGCGAGCAGTACTTC	CASSLSWRGQSEQYF
TRBV5-8	TRBJ1-1	-	-	TGTGCCAGCAACCGACAAGGAAGGGTGAACACTGAAGCTTTCTTT	CASNRQGRVNTEAFF
TRBV7-8	TRBJ1-1	-	-	TGTGCCAGCAGCTTAAGACAGGAATACACTGAAGCTTTCTTT	CASSLRQEYTEAFF
TRBV5-4	TRBJ1-4	-	-	TGTGCCAGCAGCTTAGACAGAACCGATGAAAAACTGTTTTTT	CASSLDRTDEKLFF
TRBV5-4	TRBJ2-2	-	-	TGTGCCACCCCCAATTGGGACACGAACACCGGGGAGCTGTTTTTT	CATPNWDTNTGELFF
TRBV24-1	TRBJ2-1	few	-	TGTGCCACCAGTGATTTCTCCGGGGATGAGCAGTTCTTC	CATSDFSGDEQFF
TRBV18	TRBJ1-2	-	TRBD1	TGTGCCAGCTCACCCGAACAGGGGAACTATGGCTACACCTTC	CASSPEQGNYGYTF
TRBV24-1	TRBJ1-6	-	TRBD1	TGTGCCACCAGTGACGGGACAGGGGTTAATTCACCCCTCCACTTT	CATSDGTGVNSPLHF
TRBV20-1	TRBJ2-1	-	TRBD2	TGCAGTGGAGCTAGCGGGACCCTCCAGTTCTTC	CSGASGTLQFF
TRBV28	TRBJ1-4	-	-	TGTGCCAGCCGTGGCCCAGGGGAAAAACTGTTTTTT	CASRGPGEKLFF
TRBV7-3	TRBJ2-1	-	TRBD2	TGTGCCAGCAGCTTAGGGACTAGCGGAATCAATGAGCAGTTCTTC	CASSLGTSGINEQFF
TRBV6-1	TRBJ2-1	few	TRBD2	TGTGCCAGCAGTGAAGGGGGTAGCGGGAGGGCCAGTGAGCAGTTCTTC	CASSEGGSGRASEQFF
TRBV5-1	TRBJ1-1	few	-	TGCGCCAGCAGCTTCGAAAGCCCCACTGAAGCTTTCTTT	CASSFESPTEAFF
TRBV5-8	TRBJ2-2	-	TRBD1	TGTGCCAGCAGCCCTTGGACAGGGAACACCGGGGAGCTGTTTTTT	CASSPWTGNTGELFF